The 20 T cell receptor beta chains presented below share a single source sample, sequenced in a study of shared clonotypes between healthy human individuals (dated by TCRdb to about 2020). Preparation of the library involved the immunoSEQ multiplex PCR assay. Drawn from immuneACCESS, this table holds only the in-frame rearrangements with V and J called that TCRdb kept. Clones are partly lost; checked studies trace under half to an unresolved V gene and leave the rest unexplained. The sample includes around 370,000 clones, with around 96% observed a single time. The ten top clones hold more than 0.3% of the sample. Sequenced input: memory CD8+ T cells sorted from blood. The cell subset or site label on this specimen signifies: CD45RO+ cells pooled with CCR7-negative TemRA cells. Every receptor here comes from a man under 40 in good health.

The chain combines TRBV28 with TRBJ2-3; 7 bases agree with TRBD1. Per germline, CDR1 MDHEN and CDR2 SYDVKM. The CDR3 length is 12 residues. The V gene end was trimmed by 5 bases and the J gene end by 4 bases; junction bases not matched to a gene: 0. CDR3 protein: CASSTGADTQYF. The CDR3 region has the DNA TGTGCCAGCAGTACAGGGGCAGATACGCAGTATTTT.

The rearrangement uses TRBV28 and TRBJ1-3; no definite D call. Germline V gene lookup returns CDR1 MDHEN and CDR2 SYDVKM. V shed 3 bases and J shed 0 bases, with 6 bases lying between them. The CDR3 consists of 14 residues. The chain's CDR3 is CASSFWLSGNTIYF. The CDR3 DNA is TGTGCCAGCAGTTTCTGGCTCTCTGGAAACACCATATATTTT.

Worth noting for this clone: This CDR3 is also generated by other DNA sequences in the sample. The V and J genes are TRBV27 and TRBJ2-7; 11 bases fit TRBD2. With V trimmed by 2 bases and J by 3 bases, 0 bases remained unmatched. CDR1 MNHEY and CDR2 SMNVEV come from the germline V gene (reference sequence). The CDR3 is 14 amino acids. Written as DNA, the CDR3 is TGTGCCAGCAGTTTACTAGCGGGAGGCTACGAGCAGTACTTC. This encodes CASSLLAGGYEQYF.

The CDR3 DNA follows: TGTGCCAGTAGTATAAACAGGTTCGCGAACACCGGGGAGCTGTTTTTT. Translation: CASSINRFANTGELFF. The rearrangement joins TRBV19 to TRBJ2-2; a possible D gene is TRBD1 (5 bases). V lost 2 bases and J lost 0, with 10 bases in between. CDR3 length: 16 amino acids. Germline CDR1 reads LNHDA; CDR2 reads SQIVND (reference sequence).

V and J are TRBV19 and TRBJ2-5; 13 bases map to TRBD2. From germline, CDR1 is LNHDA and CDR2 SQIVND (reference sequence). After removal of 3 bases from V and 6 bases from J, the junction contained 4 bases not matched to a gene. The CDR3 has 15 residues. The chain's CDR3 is CASSIGLAGAKTQYF. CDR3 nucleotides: TGTGCCAGTAGTATCGGACTAGCGGGAGCAAAGACCCAGTACTTC.

CDR3 in amino acids: CASSPSTVSPLHF. CDR3 in DNA: TGTGCCAGCTCACCATCGACGGTCTCACCCCTCCACTTT. The gene calls are TRBV18 and TRBJ1-6; no firm D call. Deletions cut 2 bases from V and 10 bases from J, with 9 bases between. In germline, CDR1 is KGHSH, CDR2 LQKENI. This CDR3 region has 13 residues.

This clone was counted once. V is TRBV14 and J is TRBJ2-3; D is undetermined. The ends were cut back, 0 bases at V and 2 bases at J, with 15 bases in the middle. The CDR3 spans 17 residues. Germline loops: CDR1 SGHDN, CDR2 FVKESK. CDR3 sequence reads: CASSQDRLFSLTDTQYF. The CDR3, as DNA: TGTGCCAGCAGCCAAGATCGCCTTTTCTCTCTCACAGATACGCAGTATTTT.

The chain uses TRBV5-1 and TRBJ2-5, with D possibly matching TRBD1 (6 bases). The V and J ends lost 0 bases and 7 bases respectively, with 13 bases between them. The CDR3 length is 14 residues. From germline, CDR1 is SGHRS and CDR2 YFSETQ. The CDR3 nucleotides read TGCGCCAGCAGCTTGGAGAACAGGGCGGGGACCCAGTACTTC. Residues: CASSLENRAGTQYF.

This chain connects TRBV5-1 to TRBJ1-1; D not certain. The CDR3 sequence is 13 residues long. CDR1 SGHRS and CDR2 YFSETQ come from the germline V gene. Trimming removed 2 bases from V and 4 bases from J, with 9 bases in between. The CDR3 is CASSFGVGTEAFF. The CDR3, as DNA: TGCGCCAGCAGCTTTGGGGTTGGCACTGAAGCTTTCTTT.

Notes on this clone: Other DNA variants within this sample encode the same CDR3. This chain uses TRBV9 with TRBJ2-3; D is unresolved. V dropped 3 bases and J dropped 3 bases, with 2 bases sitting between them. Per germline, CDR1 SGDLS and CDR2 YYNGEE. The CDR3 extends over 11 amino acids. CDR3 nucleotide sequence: TGTGCCAGCAGCGCGACAGATACGCAGTATTTT. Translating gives CASSATDTQYF.

The CDR3 protein is CASSRDGDNEQFF. The DNA of the CDR3 is TGTGCCAGCTCACGCGACGGAGACAATGAGCAGTTCTTC. The rearrangement uses TRBV18 and TRBJ2-1; no clear D. The CDR3 sequence is 13 residues long. Germline assignment: CDR1 KGHSH and CDR2 LQKENI. V lost 4 bases, J lost 5 bases, and 9 bases lay in between. Filled out from reference TRBV18 and TRBJ2-1, the complete variable domain reads NAGVMQNPRHLVRRRGQEARLRCSPMKGHSHVYWYRQLPEEGLKFMVYLQKENIIDESGMPKERFSAEFPKEGPSILRIQQVVRGDSAAYFCASSRDGDNEQFFGPGTRLTVL.

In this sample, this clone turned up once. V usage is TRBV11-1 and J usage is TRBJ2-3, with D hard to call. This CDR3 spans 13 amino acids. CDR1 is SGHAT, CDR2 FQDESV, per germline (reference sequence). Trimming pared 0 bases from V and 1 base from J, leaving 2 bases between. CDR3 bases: TGTGCCAGCAGCTTAGCAGGCACAGATACGCAGTATTTT. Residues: CASSLAGTDTQYF.

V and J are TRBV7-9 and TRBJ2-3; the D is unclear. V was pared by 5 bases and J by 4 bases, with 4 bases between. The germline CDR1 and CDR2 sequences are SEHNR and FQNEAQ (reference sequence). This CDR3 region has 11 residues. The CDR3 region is CASSQSDTQYF. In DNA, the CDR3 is TGTGCCAGCAGCCAATCAGATACGCAGTATTTT.

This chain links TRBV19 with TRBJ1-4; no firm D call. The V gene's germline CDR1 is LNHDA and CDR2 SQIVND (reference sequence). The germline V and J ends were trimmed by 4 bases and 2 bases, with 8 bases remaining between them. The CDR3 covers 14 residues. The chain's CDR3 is CASSSEGTNEKLFF. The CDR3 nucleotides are TGTGCCAGTAGTAGTGAAGGTACTAATGAAAAACTGTTTTTT.

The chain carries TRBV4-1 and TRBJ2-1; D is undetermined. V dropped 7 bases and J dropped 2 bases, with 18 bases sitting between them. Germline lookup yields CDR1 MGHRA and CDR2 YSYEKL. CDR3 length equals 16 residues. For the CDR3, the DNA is TGCGCCAGCAACCCAGGCAATTCGGCCCCCTACAATGAGCAGTTCTTC. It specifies CASNPGNSAPYNEQFF.

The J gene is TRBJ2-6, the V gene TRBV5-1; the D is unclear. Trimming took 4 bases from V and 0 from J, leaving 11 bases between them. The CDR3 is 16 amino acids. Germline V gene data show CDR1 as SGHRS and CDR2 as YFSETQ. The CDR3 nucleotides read TGCGCCAGCAGCGACGGACGGTACTCTGGGGCCAACGTCCTGACTTTC. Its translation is CASSDGRYSGANVLTF.

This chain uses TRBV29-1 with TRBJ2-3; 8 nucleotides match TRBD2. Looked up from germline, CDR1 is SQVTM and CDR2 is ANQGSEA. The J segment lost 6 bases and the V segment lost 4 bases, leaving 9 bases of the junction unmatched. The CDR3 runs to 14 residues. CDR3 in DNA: TGCAGCGTTGTTTCAGCGGGAGTCCGGGATACGCAGTATTTT. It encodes CSVVSAGVRDTQYF.

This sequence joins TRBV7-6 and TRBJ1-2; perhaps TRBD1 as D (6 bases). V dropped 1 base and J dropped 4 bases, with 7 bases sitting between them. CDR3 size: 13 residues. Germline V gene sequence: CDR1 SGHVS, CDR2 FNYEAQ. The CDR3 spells CASSLGTVYGYTF. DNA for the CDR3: TGTGCCAGCAGCTTAGGGACAGTCTATGGCTACACCTTC. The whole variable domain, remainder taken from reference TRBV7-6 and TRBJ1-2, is GAGVSQSPRYKVTKRGQDVALRCDPISGHVSLYWYRQALGQGPEFLTYFNYEAQQDKSGLPNDRFSAERPEGSISTLTIQRTEQRDSAMYRCASSLGTVYGYTFGSGTRLTVV.

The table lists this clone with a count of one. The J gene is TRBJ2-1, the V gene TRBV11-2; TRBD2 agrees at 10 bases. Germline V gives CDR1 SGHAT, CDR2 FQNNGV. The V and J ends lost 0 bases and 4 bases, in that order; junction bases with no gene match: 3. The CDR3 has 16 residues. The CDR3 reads CASSLDLAGVYNEQFF. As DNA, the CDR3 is TGTGCCAGCAGCTTAGATCTAGCGGGAGTTTACAATGAGCAGTTCTTC.

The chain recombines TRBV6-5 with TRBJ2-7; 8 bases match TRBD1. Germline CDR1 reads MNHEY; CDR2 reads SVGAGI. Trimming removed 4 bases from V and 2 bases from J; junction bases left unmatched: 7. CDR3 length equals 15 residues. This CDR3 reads CASSSPRDRTYEQYF. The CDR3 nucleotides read TGTGCCAGCAGTTCCCCTCGGGACAGGACCTACGAGCAGTACTTC.